The clone carrying this T cell receptor beta chain was seen more than once but under ten times. The target antigen is unknown. Germline V gene sequence: CDR1 SGDLS, CDR2 YYNGEE. The CDR3 extends over 13 amino acids. V shed 2 bases and J shed 8 bases, with 12 bases lying between them. The data stem from a study of identical twins. Study-wide results and caveats: The study reached conclusions through statistical analysis that was cross-sectional, not following the same donors.

MiXCR was run by TCRdb on the 5' RACE reads, yielding one entry per CDR3 protein. The sample has 430,000 or so distinct CDR3 sequences, around 24% seen once. These same data were also listed under a study on T cells expressing NK-cell markers. That work adds: Anti-gamma-delta TCR antibody use in several experiments restricted sorting to alpha-beta TCR T cells.

Sequencing used CD4+ T cells sorted from blood. The TCR sequence derives from a young woman in good health. The chain recombines TRBV9 with TRBJ2-3; weak D call: TRBD2 (6 bases). The CDR3 region is CASSVGGPGTQYF. Here the CDR3 DNA reads TGTGCCAGCAGCGTGGGGGGTCCCGGTACGCAGTATTTT. The full variable domain, completed using reference TRBV9 and TRBJ2-3, is DSGVTQTPKHLITATGQRVTLRCSPRSGDLSVYWYQQSLDQGLQFLIQYYNGEERAKGNILERFSAQQFPDLHSELNLSSLELGDSALYFCASSVGGPGTQYFGPGTRLTVL.